A selection of T cell receptor beta chains follows, all from one sample in a study of cytomegalovirus exposure and HLA in healthy donors. The table came from immunoSEQ multiplex PCR; TCRdb's copy has only in-frame clones and leaves some out. Of about 150,000 clones listed, approximately 80% are singletons. Sequenced input: PBMCs. Every receptor here comes from a woman aged 40 to 50 in good health and CMV-seronegative. Each CDR3 is given with its conserved first and last residue. D genes are given only for firm matches. Clone size is stated in some rows and not others, as once, few, many or a class when expanded.

V gene: TRBV2
clone size: .
J gene: TRBJ1-5
D gene: .
CDR3 DNA: TGTGCCAGCAATCAGGGAGGTGTAGGACAGCCCCAGCATTTT
CDR3 protein: CASNQGGVGQPQHF

V gene: TRBV9
clone size: .
J gene: TRBJ1-1
D gene: TRBD1
CDR3 DNA: TGTGCCAGCAGCTCCCACCGGGACAGGGGCACTGAAGCTTTCTTT
CDR3 protein: CASSSHRDRGTEAFF

V gene: TRBV7-2
clone size: .
J gene: TRBJ1-6
D gene: .
CDR3 DNA: TGTGCCAGCAGCTCAGTCGGCGGGGAATCACCCCTCCACTTT
CDR3 protein: CASSSVGGESPLHF

V gene: TRBV19
clone size: .
J gene: TRBJ1-5
D gene: .
CDR3 DNA: TGTGCCAGTAGTATTGGTGTCGCAAGAGTTAGCAATCAGCCCCAGCATTTT
CDR3 protein: CASSIGVARVSNQPQHF

V gene: TRBV7-2
clone size: .
J gene: TRBJ2-1
D gene: TRBD2
CDR3 DNA: TGTGCCAGCAGCTTAGACCTGGCGGGAGGCTACAATGAGCAGTTCTTC
CDR3 protein: CASSLDLAGGYNEQFF

V gene: TRBV29-1
clone size: .
J gene: TRBJ2-2
D gene: TRBD2
CDR3 DNA: TGCAGCGTTGAAGTGCGAGTAGCGGGGGGGCCTAACACCGGGGAGCTGTTTTTT
CDR3 protein: CSVEVRVAGGPNTGELFF

V gene: TRBV7-3
clone size: few
J gene: TRBJ2-3
D gene: TRBD2
CDR3 DNA: TGTGCCAGCAGGCGGGGGGTACGTGTTGAAGATACGCAGTATTTT
CDR3 protein: CASRRGVRVEDTQYF

V gene: TRBV6-5
clone size: .
J gene: TRBJ2-6
D gene: TRBD1
CDR3 DNA: TGTGCCAGCAGTCATACAGGGGCCGGGGCCAACGGCCTGACTTTC
CDR3 protein: CASSHTGAGANGLTF

V gene: TRBV6-5
clone size: .
J gene: TRBJ2-1
D gene: .
CDR3 DNA: TGTGCCAGCAGATTGAGGAGCTCCTACAATGAGCAGTTCTTC
CDR3 protein: CASRLRSSYNEQFF

V gene: TRBV5-1
clone size: .
J gene: TRBJ1-1
D gene: .
CDR3 DNA: TGCGCCAGCAGCTCCCGGGGGGGGCTGGGAGAGACTGAAGCTTTCTTT
CDR3 protein: CASSSRGGLGETEAFF

V gene: TRBV2
clone size: .
J gene: TRBJ1-1
D gene: .
CDR3 DNA: TGTGCCAGCCGAGTTGGAGGGACTGAAGCTTTCTTT
CDR3 protein: CASRVGGTEAFF

V gene: TRBV2
clone size: .
J gene: TRBJ1-1
D gene: .
CDR3 DNA: TGTGCCAGCAGTGACAGGTTCCCAGGGGCTGAAGCTTTCTTT
CDR3 protein: CASSDRFPGAEAFF

V gene: TRBV18
clone size: few
J gene: TRBJ1-1
D gene: .
CDR3 DNA: TGTGCCAGCTCACCACAGGCGGGCGCTGAAGCTTTCTTT
CDR3 protein: CASSPQAGAEAFF

V gene: TRBV6-5
clone size: .
J gene: TRBJ2-4
D gene: TRBD1
CDR3 DNA: TGTGCCAGCAGTTTGACAGGGGATAAAGCCAAAAACATTCAGTACTTC
CDR3 protein: CASSLTGDKAKNIQYF

V gene: TRBV28
clone size: .
J gene: TRBJ2-7
D gene: TRBD2
CDR3 DNA: TGTGCCAGCAGCCCGGGGGGGGATCTGGGGCAGTACTTC
CDR3 protein: CASSPGGDLGQYF

V gene: TRBV5-1
clone size: .
J gene: TRBJ1-2
D gene: .
CDR3 DNA: TGCGCCAGCAGCCCCCGACAGACCAACTATGGCTACACCTTC
CDR3 protein: CASSPRQTNYGYTF

V gene: TRBV25-1
clone size: .
J gene: TRBJ2-3
D gene: TRBD2
CDR3 DNA: TGTGCCAGCAGTGTCGGGGGGACAGATACGCAGTATTTT
CDR3 protein: CASSVGGTDTQYF

V gene: TRBV5-6
clone size: .
J gene: TRBJ1-4
D gene: TRBD1
CDR3 DNA: TGTGCCAGCAGCTTAGGGACAGCGAATGAAAAACTGTTTTTT
CDR3 protein: CASSLGTANEKLFF